One sample yielded the 5 T cell receptor beta chains listed below, sequenced in a study of Ad26.COV2.S vaccination and SARS-CoV-2 variants. The protocol was immunoSEQ multiplex PCR, while the TCRdb copy is restricted to in-frame clones and leaves out a portion. The sample lists more than 300,000 clones, approximately 86% seen once, with 2.1% in the top ten. The treatment: around 19 received Ad26.COV2.S at low or high dose, single or two shots; 5 received placebo; per-sample allocation not given. The study sampled participants on day 63 after the first vaccine or placebo injection. This sample comprised peripheral blood, obtained in a trial of Ad26.COV2.S vaccine versus placebo. The receptors derive from a person between 18 and 59 years old who received the Ad26.COV2.S COVID-19 vaccine or a placebo.

The V call is TRBV28, the J call TRBJ1-3; unclear D gene. V was cut by 7 bases and J by 0 bases, with 16 bases left in between. This CDR3 region has 16 residues. Germline loops: CDR1 MDHEN, CDR2 SYDVKM. The CDR3 loop reads CASTPKGLSSGNTIYF. CDR3 in DNA: TGTGCCAGCACTCCTAAGGGATTGAGCTCTGGAAACACCATATATTTT.

This clone was picked up many times. This chain connects TRBV25-1 to TRBJ1-2; 7 bases map to TRBD1. J was trimmed by 1 base and V by 2 bases; bases with no gene match: 4. In germline, CDR1 is MGHDK, CDR2 SYGVNS. The CDR3 consists of 15 residues. CDR3 DNA: TGTGCCAGCAGTGAACGGACAGGTTTTAACTATGGCTACACCTTC. It codes for CASSERTGFNYGYTF.

This sequence joins TRBV6-1 and TRBJ1-2; D remains unclear. Germline V gene data show CDR1 as MNHNS and CDR2 as SASEGT. V lost 5 bases and J lost 2, with 12 bases in between. CDR3 length: 14 residues. The DNA of the CDR3 is TGTGCCAGCAGTTCTCGGCAGGCGAACTATGGCTACACCTTC. Translated: CASSSRQANYGYTF.

This clone appeared many times. The chain couples TRBV12-3 or TRBV12-4 to TRBJ1-3; D is ambiguous. Trimming removed 6 bases from V and 2 bases from J, with 2 bases in between. The CDR3 runs to 11 residues. CDR3 residues: CASRTGNTIYF. CDR3 DNA sequence: TGTGCCAGCAGAACTGGAAACACCATATATTTT.

This sequence joins TRBV19 and TRBJ1-5, with D possibly matching TRBD1 (6 bases). Deletions cut 6 bases from V and 0 bases from J, with 9 bases between. The germline gives CDR1 LNHDA, CDR2 SQIVND (reference sequence). The CDR3 covers 14 residues. The CDR3 sequence: CASRNRDSNQPQHF. In DNA form, the CDR3 reads TGTGCCAGTAGAAACAGGGATAGCAATCAGCCCCAGCATTTT.